The T cell receptor beta chain under discussion was sequenced for a study of cytomegalovirus exposure and HLA in healthy donors. Study as a whole: The Caucasian-associated ancestry cluster contained around four fifths of the 398 genotyped donors.

The PCR employed 60 Vbeta primers together with 13 Jbeta primers. TCRdb's table, derived via immunoSEQ multiplex PCR, lists solely in-frame clones and lacks some. The repertoire holds fewer than 250,000 clones, with around 79% as singletons. Trimming at V came to 3 bases and at J to 0 bases, leaving 5 bases not matched to a gene. Germline CDR1 reads SGHRS; CDR2 reads YFSETQ. The CDR3 length is 16 residues. Findings and limits, study-wide: A later analysis associated 16,951 TCR beta sequences with HLA alleles at a 0.05 false discovery rate. The study dropped some indistinguishable V segments, TRBV6-2 and TRBV6-3 among them. A later analysis appeared to link common viral pathogens to several of the most significant clusters.

This clone has just a few counts. As yet, its antigen is unknown. The chain joins TRBV5-1 to TRBJ2-7; TRBD2 agrees at 11 bases. The TCR sequence derives from a male donor in good health and CMV-seropositive. Sequences were obtained from PBMCs. CDR3 residues: CASSWGLAAGSYEQYF. DNA of the CDR3: TGCGCCAGCAGCTGGGGACTAGCGGCTGGCTCCTACGAGCAGTACTTC.